The rows below give T cell receptor beta chains drawn from one sample of a study of OX40 agonist ivuxolimab in advanced cancers. The assay was immunoSEQ multiplex PCR, and TCRdb's table has in-frame clones only and misses some. The sample contains roughly 89,000 clones, about 86% of which appear only once. The source was CD4+ or CD8+ T cells sorted from blood, collected in a trial of the OX40 agonist ivuxolimab. The receptors come from an adult with an advanced solid tumor such as melanoma, head and neck, liver or kidney cancer. Both conserved end residues are part of each CDR3. The D gene is left open where the match is weak. Only part of the rows carry a size: once, few, many, or a class if the clone is expanded.

V: TRBV30; D: -; size: -; J: TRBJ2-3; CDR3: CAWRGTSTDTQYF; DNA: TGTGCCTGGAGAGGGACTAGCACAGATACGCAGTATTTT
V: TRBV7-3; D: TRBD2; size: -; J: TRBJ2-1; CDR3: CASSRIAGERNEQFF; DNA: TGTGCCAGCAGCCGTATAGCGGGGGAACGAAATGAGCAGTTCTTC
V: TRBV11-2; D: -; size: few; J: TRBJ2-1; CDR3: CASSPGPESNEQFF; DNA: TGTGCCAGCAGCCCGGGGCCTGAGTCCAATGAGCAGTTCTTC
V: TRBV7-9; D: TRBD1; size: -; J: TRBJ1-4; CDR3: CASSLGTGGYEKLFF; DNA: TGTGCCAGCAGCTTAGGGACAGGGGGATATGAAAAACTGTTTTTT
V: TRBV6-5; D: -; size: -; J: TRBJ2-1; CDR3: CASSLPGFGGYNEQFF; DNA: TGTGCCAGCAGTTTACCCGGCTTCGGGGGTTACAATGAGCAGTTCTTC
V: TRBV2; D: -; size: -; J: TRBJ2-7; CDR3: CASSRLQGQNYEQYF; DNA: TGTGCCAGCAGTCGACTTCAGGGACAAAACTACGAGCAGTACTTC
V: TRBV19; D: -; size: -; J: TRBJ2-2; CDR3: CASQKGGGELFF; DNA: TGTGCCAGTCAGAAAGGGGGCGGGGAGCTGTTTTTT
V: TRBV6-6; D: -; size: -; J: TRBJ1-1; CDR3: CASSYPWGAEAFF; DNA: TGTGCCAGCAGTTACCCTTGGGGGGCTGAAGCTTTCTTT
V: TRBV7-9; D: -; size: -; J: TRBJ2-3; CDR3: CASSLYGTDTQYF; DNA: TGTGCCAGCAGCTTATATGGCACAGATACGCAGTATTTT
V: TRBV7-2; D: -; size: -; J: TRBJ1-6; CDR3: CASSFQGTSNSPLHF; DNA: TGTGCCAGCAGCTTCCAGGGAACTAGTAATTCACCCCTCCACTTT
V: TRBV7-9; D: TRBD1; size: -; J: TRBJ2-7; CDR3: CASSPEGASYEQYF; DNA: TGTGCCAGCAGCCCCGAGGGGGCCTCCTACGAGCAGTACTTC
V: TRBV18; D: TRBD1; size: -; J: TRBJ2-3; CDR3: CASSPTGVGTDTQYF; DNA: TGTGCCAGCTCACCGACAGGGGTGGGCACAGATACGCAGTATTTT
V: TRBV18; D: TRBD1; size: -; J: TRBJ1-1; CDR3: CASSPTGVGGTEAFF; DNA: TGTGCCAGCTCTCCTACAGGGGTAGGCGGGACTGAAGCTTTCTTT
V: TRBV19; D: -; size: -; J: TRBJ1-2; CDR3: CASSVGTVSLNYGYTF; DNA: TGTGCCAGTAGTGTCGGGACCGTGAGCCTTAACTATGGCTACACCTTC
V: TRBV5-6; D: -; size: once; J: TRBJ1-2; CDR3: CASSLRGANYGYTF; DNA: TGTGCCAGCAGCTTGAGGGGGGCTAACTATGGCTACACCTTC
V: TRBV29-1; D: -; size: -; J: TRBJ1-1; CDR3: CSVDGTRGMNTEAFF; DNA: TGCAGCGTTGACGGGACAAGAGGGATGAACACTGAAGCTTTCTTT
V: TRBV7-2; D: -; size: -; J: TRBJ1-4; CDR3: CASSLVGGEKLFF; DNA: TGTGCCAGCAGCTTAGTGGGGGGCGAAAAACTGTTTTTT
V: TRBV7-9; D: -; size: -; J: TRBJ1-4; CDR3: CASSLASANEKLFF; DNA: TGTGCCAGCAGCTTAGCTAGTGCCAATGAAAAACTGTTTTTT
V: TRBV10-1; D: TRBD2; size: -; J: TRBJ2-1; CDR3: CASSEETDYRGGQFF; DNA: TGCGCCAGCAGTGAGGAGACGGACTACCGGGGGGGGCAGTTCTTC
V: TRBV28; D: TRBD1; size: -; J: TRBJ1-3; CDR3: CASSHDRGRNTIYF; DNA: TGTGCCAGCAGTCATGACAGGGGCCGAAACACCATATATTTT
V: TRBV7-9; D: -; size: -; J: TRBJ1-5; CDR3: CASATHGNQPQHF; DNA: TGTGCCAGCGCGACCCATGGCAATCAGCCCCAGCATTTT
V: TRBV30; D: -; size: once; J: TRBJ1-2; CDR3: CAWSANNYGYTF; DNA: TGTGCCTGGAGTGCCAACAACTATGGCTACACCTTC
V: TRBV6-1; D: -; size: -; J: TRBJ2-2; CDR3: CASSETQTGTTGELFF; DNA: TGTGCCAGCAGTGAAACCCAGACAGGAACCACCGGGGAGCTGTTTTTT
V: TRBV18; D: -; size: -; J: TRBJ2-2; CDR3: CASSPADVRGELFF; DNA: TGTGCCAGCTCACCTGCGGACGTTAGGGGGGAGCTGTTTTTT
V: TRBV14; D: -; size: -; J: TRBJ2-1; CDR3: CASSRDLNEQFF; DNA: TGTGCCAGCAGCCGAGATCTTAATGAGCAGTTCTTC
V: TRBV5-1; D: TRBD1; size: -; J: TRBJ1-2; CDR3: CASSQGVVNYGYTF; DNA: TGCGCCAGCAGCCAGGGGGTTGTTAACTATGGCTACACCTTC
V: TRBV27; D: -; size: -; J: TRBJ2-1; CDR3: CASSSPRRAGNEQFF; DNA: TGTGCCAGCAGTTCCCCCCGGAGGGCCGGCAATGAGCAGTTCTTC
V: TRBV7-9; D: -; size: -; J: TRBJ2-7; CDR3: CASSLAGGPYEQYF; DNA: TGTGCCAGCAGCTTGGCAGGGGGGCCCTACGAGCAGTACTTC
V: TRBV10-3; D: TRBD1; size: -; J: TRBJ2-7; CDR3: CAISEPGTGSYEQYF; DNA: TGTGCCATCAGTGAGCCCGGGACAGGGTCATACGAGCAGTACTTC
V: TRBV27; D: TRBD1; size: -; J: TRBJ1-5; CDR3: CASSLRQGYNQPQHF; DNA: TGTGCCAGCAGCCTCCGACAGGGATACAATCAGCCCCAGCATTTT
V: TRBV19; D: -; size: once; J: TRBJ2-1; CDR3: CASSIQGRINEQFF; DNA: TGTGCCAGTAGTATCCAGGGGCGAATCAATGAGCAGTTCTTC
V: TRBV7-9; D: TRBD2; size: -; J: TRBJ2-5; CDR3: CASSSKGLAVRGTQYF; DNA: TGTGCCAGCAGCTCGAAGGGACTAGCGGTCCGGGGGACCCAGTACTTC
V: TRBV5-6; D: -; size: -; J: TRBJ1-6; CDR3: CASSLERINSPLHF; DNA: TGTGCCAGCAGCTTGGAAAGGATCAATTCACCCCTCCACTTT
V: TRBV7-9; D: -; size: -; J: TRBJ1-5; CDR3: CASSLVSNQPQHF; DNA: TGTGCCAGCAGCTTAGTCAGCAATCAGCCCCAGCATTTT
V: TRBV4-2; D: TRBD2; size: once; J: TRBJ2-7; CDR3: CASSQGGGGTYEQYF; DNA: TGTGCCAGCAGCCAAGGAGGCGGGGGGACCTACGAGCAGTACTTC
V: TRBV19; D: TRBD1; size: -; J: TRBJ1-4; CDR3: CASSIVAVTGRRSTNEKLFF; DNA: TGTGCCAGTAGTATAGTCGCAGTGACAGGGAGGCGGTCAACTAATGAAAAACTGTTTTTT
V: TRBV27; D: -; size: -; J: TRBJ2-3; CDR3: CASSLPGAGTDTQYF; DNA: TGTGCCAGCAGTTTACCGGGGGCGGGCACAGATACGCAGTATTTT
V: TRBV11-1; D: TRBD2; size: -; J: TRBJ2-1; CDR3: CASSPGLAGDNEQFF; DNA: TGTGCCAGCAGCCCTGGACTAGCGGGAGATAATGAGCAGTTCTTC
V: TRBV29-1; D: -; size: -; J: TRBJ2-7; CDR3: CSVERLNEQYF; DNA: TGCAGCGTTGAACGCCTCAACGAGCAGTACTTC
V: TRBV9; D: TRBD1; size: -; J: TRBJ1-1; CDR3: CASSADRDRGDTEAFF; DNA: TGTGCCAGCAGCGCAGACCGGGACAGGGGGGACACTGAAGCTTTCTTT
V: TRBV18; D: TRBD2; size: few; J: TRBJ2-1; CDR3: CASSELAGVGEQFF; DNA: TGTGCCAGCTCGGAACTAGCGGGAGTAGGTGAGCAGTTCTTC
V: TRBV18; D: -; size: -; J: TRBJ2-6; CDR3: CASFTGSSGANVLTF; DNA: TGTGCCAGCTTTACAGGGAGCTCTGGGGCCAACGTCCTGACTTTC
V: TRBV9; D: -; size: -; J: TRBJ2-5; CDR3: CASSATVTGETQYF; DNA: TGTGCCAGCAGCGCCACCGTGACGGGAGAGACCCAGTACTTC
V: TRBV19; D: TRBD1; size: once; J: TRBJ1-2; CDR3: CASTLDRDYGYTF; DNA: TGTGCCAGTACCCTAGACAGGGACTATGGCTACACCTTC